Listed below are T cell receptor beta chains from one sample, sequenced in a study of T cells in Graves' hyperthyroidism and ophthalmopathy. TCRdb re-analysed the multiplex PCR reads in MiXCR, keeping a single row per CDR3 protein. The sample records 360,000 or so distinct CDR3 sequences, approximately 19% being singletons. Sequences were obtained from blood. Receptors originate from a young woman with Graves' hyperthyroidism. The CDR3 runs from the conserved cysteine through the conserved F or W. D genes are given only for firm matches. A clone size is listed for some rows: how often the clone was seen (once, few, many), or a class if it is expanded.

clone_size,d_call,v_call,j_call,cdr3_aa,cdr3_nt
many,TRBD1,TRBV28,TRBJ1-1,CASSSTGGFNTEAFF,TGTGCCAGCAGTTCGACAGGGGGCTTCAACACTGAAGCTTTCTTT
many,.,TRBV4-1,TRBJ2-7,CASSLVGGSYEQYF,TGCGCCAGCAGCCTCGTCGGGGGTTCCTACGAGCAGTACTTC
.,.,TRBV18,TRBJ2-7,CASSLGQRSSYEQYF,TGTGCCAGCTCACTAGGACAGAGGAGCTCCTACGAGCAGTACTTC
many,.,TRBV15,TRBJ1-5,CATSRTDRVYSNQPQHF,TGTGCCACCAGCAGAACGGACAGAGTTTATAGCAATCAGCCCCAGCATTTT
once,TRBD2,TRBV12-3/TRBV12-4,TRBJ2-5,CASSLGGSSFVQETQYF,TGTGCCAGCAGTTTGGGGGGGTCTTCCTTTGTCCAAGAGACCCAGTACTTC
.,.,TRBV7-2,TRBJ1-1,CASSLRWVGTEAFF,TGTGCCAGCAGCTTACGGTGGGTGGGCACTGAAGCTTTCTTT
many,TRBD1,TRBV29-1,TRBJ2-6,CSVGEGAGANVLTF,TGCAGCGTTGGAGAGGGGGCCGGGGCCAACGTCCTGACTTTC
many,TRBD1,TRBV12-3/TRBV12-4,TRBJ2-2,CASSLGGRGRGTGELFF,TGTGCCAGCAGTTTAGGGGGCAGGGGGCGAGGGACCGGGGAGCTGTTTTTT
.,TRBD2,TRBV3-1,TRBJ2-5,CASNQRGLAGQETQYF,TGTGCCAGCAACCAAAGGGGACTAGCGGGACAAGAGACCCAGTACTTC
many,.,TRBV11-2,TRBJ1-6,CASSLDMRTPLHF,TGTGCCAGCAGCTTAGATATGAGGACACCCCTCCACTTT
many,TRBD1,TRBV4-2,TRBJ1-1,CASSPLTGMGTEAFF,TGTGCCAGCAGCCCCTTGACAGGGATGGGGACTGAAGCTTTCTTT
many,.,TRBV15,TRBJ2-2,CATSSFSDSPTGELFF,TGTGCCACCAGCAGTTTTTCGGACTCCCCCACCGGGGAGCTGTTTTTT
many,.,TRBV28,TRBJ1-2,CASSLDSFRTRYGYTF,TGTGCCAGCAGTCTCGACAGCTTCCGAACCCGCTATGGCTACACCTTC
.,TRBD2,TRBV6-2/TRBV6-3,TRBJ2-6,CASSPTSGGASGANVLTF,TGTGCCAGCAGTCCCACTAGCGGGGGGGCCTCTGGGGCCAACGTCCTGACTTTC
.,.,TRBV4-1,TRBJ2-7,CASTPRGWGSSSYEQYF,TGCGCCAGCACCCCAAGAGGATGGGGGTCCAGCTCCTACGAGCAGTACTTC
many,.,TRBV12-3/TRBV12-4,TRBJ2-7,CASSYDNYEQYF,TGTGCCAGCAGCTATGACAACTACGAGCAGTACTTC
many,TRBD2,TRBV11-2,TRBJ2-5,CASSPGTSGLYQETQYF,TGTGCCAGCAGCCCCGGGACTAGCGGGCTGTACCAAGAGACCCAGTACTTC
many,.,TRBV19,TRBJ1-5,CASSKQELQPQHF,TGTGCCAGTAGTAAACAGGAGCTTCAGCCCCAGCATTTT
.,TRBD1,TRBV12-3/TRBV12-4,TRBJ1-3,CASSAGQGETGNTIYF,TGTGCCAGCAGTGCGGGACAGGGGGAAACTGGAAACACCATATATTTT
many,.,TRBV6-1,TRBJ1-5,CASRDGQPQHF,TGTGCCAGCAGGGATGGACAGCCCCAGCATTTT
many,.,TRBV20-1,TRBJ2-3,CSAERDITDTQYF,TGCAGTGCGGAGAGGGACATCACAGATACGCAGTATTTT
.,.,TRBV14,TRBJ1-2,CASSQWPIAGYTF,TGTGCCAGCAGCCAATGGCCCATCGCCGGCTACACCTTC
.,.,TRBV5-1,TRBJ2-7,CASLGPRQEQYF,TGCGCCAGTTTGGGCCCAAGACAAGAGCAGTACTTC
many,.,TRBV4-2,TRBJ1-2,CASSQEGWRGGYTF,TGTGCCAGCAGCCAAGAAGGGTGGAGAGGTGGCTACACCTTC
many,.,TRBV24-1,TRBJ1-2,CATSESNGANYGYTF,TGTGCCACCAGTGAATCGAACGGAGCTAACTATGGCTACACCTTC
many,.,TRBV7-3,TRBJ1-3,CASSRVGESGNTIYF,TGTGCCAGCAGCCGAGTAGGGGAATCTGGAAACACCATATATTTT
many,.,TRBV4-1,TRBJ1-2,CASSASNYGYTF,TGCGCCAGCTCCGCCTCGAACTATGGCTACACCTTC
few,.,TRBV11-1,TRBJ2-7,CASSSWGRETRYEQYF,TGTGCCAGCAGCTCCTGGGGGAGAGAAACCCGCTACGAGCAGTACTTC
few,.,TRBV4-1,TRBJ1-5,CASSQDRAFGLRQPQHF,TGCGCCAGCAGCCAAGACAGGGCCTTCGGATTAAGACAGCCCCAGCATTTT
.,.,TRBV18,TRBJ1-2,CASSPSYDNYGYTF,TGTGCCAGCTCACCGTCGTATGATAACTATGGCTACACCTTC
many,TRBD2,TRBV20-1,TRBJ2-7,CSAELAGGTYEQYF,TGCAGTGCTGAGCTAGCGGGGGGAACCTACGAGCAGTACTTC
.,.,TRBV11-2,TRBJ1-1,CASSLGIGRAPHAEAFF,TGTGCCAGCAGCTTAGGTATAGGAAGGGCCCCGCACGCTGAAGCTTTCTTT
few,.,TRBV9,TRBJ1-5,CASSDGSDYSNQPQHF,TGTGCCAGCAGCGATGGGTCGGATTATAGCAATCAGCCCCAGCATTTT
.,TRBD1,TRBV7-2,TRBJ2-2,CASSLTGANTGELFF,TGTGCCAGCAGCTTAACAGGGGCGAACACCGGGGAGCTGTTTTTT
.,.,TRBV11-1,TRBJ2-2,CASSPGLLGNTGELFF,TGTGCCAGCAGCCCAGGATTACTGGGCAACACCGGGGAGCTGTTTTTT
many,.,TRBV6-2/TRBV6-3,TRBJ1-1,CASSPGWSKASGTTEAFF,TGTGCCAGCAGTCCAGGGTGGTCAAAGGCGAGCGGGACCACTGAAGCTTTCTTT
many,TRBD1,TRBV10-3,TRBJ2-7,CAIRTGGDEQYF,TGTGCCATCAGGACAGGGGGGGACGAGCAGTACTTC
many,.,TRBV24-1,TRBJ1-2,CATSDPREAGYTF,TGTGCCACCAGTGATCCCAGGGAGGCCGGCTACACCTTC
many,TRBD2,TRBV7-3,TRBJ2-2,CAGKTHIAGNTGELFF,TGTGCCGGAAAAACCCATATAGCGGGGAACACCGGGGAGCTGTTTTTT
.,.,TRBV6-2/TRBV6-3,TRBJ1-1,CASCPGSLNTEAFF,TGTGCCAGCTGCCCCGGCAGCCTGAACACTGAAGCTTTCTTT
many,.,TRBV20-1,TRBJ2-5,CSAREAGRGKETQYF,TGCAGTGCTAGAGAGGCTGGCAGGGGTAAAGAGACCCAGTACTTC
many,.,TRBV20-1,TRBJ1-2,CSAGVGLDYGYTF,TGCAGTGCTGGGGTGGGTTTAGACTATGGCTACACCTTC
.,.,TRBV13,TRBJ2-5,CASSLGTVGETQYF,TGTGCCAGCAGCTTAGGGACAGTCGGAGAGACCCAGTACTTC
many,.,TRBV4-1,TRBJ1-5,CASSQGGANQPQHF,TGCGCCAGCAGCCAAGGTGGGGCAAATCAGCCCCAGCATTTT
many,.,TRBV7-9,TRBJ2-5,CATIRGFFETQYF,TGTGCCACCATTAGGGGGTTTTTTGAGACCCAGTACTTC
few,.,TRBV4-2,TRBJ2-4,CASSQDRLSKNIQYF,TGTGCCAGCAGCCAAGACAGGTTGAGCAAAAACATTCAGTACTTC
.,.,TRBV7-2,TRBJ2-7,CASSLARGDEQYF,TGTGCCAGCAGCTTAGCCAGGGGAGACGAGCAGTACTTC
many,TRBD1,TRBV2,TRBJ1-5,CASSDRGRVNQPQHF,TGTGCCAGCAGTGACAGGGGGCGCGTCAATCAGCCCCAGCATTTT
many,.,TRBV20-1,TRBJ1-5,CSASRRGRPQHF,TGCAGTGCTAGTCGGAGGGGCCGGCCCCAGCATTTT
.,.,TRBV11-1,TRBJ2-3,CASSILASRDTQYF,TGTGCCAGCAGCATTTTAGCGAGTCGAGATACGCAGTATTTT
many,TRBD1,TRBV15,TRBJ1-5,CATSIDRGDQPQHF,TGTGCCACCAGTATTGACAGGGGGGATCAGCCCCAGCATTTT
many,TRBD1,TRBV7-8,TRBJ1-5,CASSLRGRQPQHF,TGTGCCAGCAGCCTCAGGGGGAGGCAGCCCCAGCATTTT
many,TRBD1,TRBV20-1,TRBJ1-5,CSARWGQGDQPQHF,TGCAGTGCTAGATGGGGGCAGGGGGATCAGCCCCAGCATTTT
many,.,TRBV5-1,TRBJ2-6,CASSSADPGANVLTF,TGCGCCAGCAGCTCTGCAGATCCCGGGGCCAACGTCCTGACTTTC
.,TRBD1,TRBV30,TRBJ1-5,CAWSVDRVFNQPQHF,TGTGCCTGGAGTGTAGACAGGGTTTTCAATCAGCCCCAGCATTTT
few,.,TRBV29-1,TRBJ1-1,CSAWEGGNTEAFF,TGCAGCGCCTGGGAGGGGGGGAACACTGAAGCTTTCTTT
many,.,TRBV29-1,TRBJ1-1,CSVERPAEAFF,TGCAGCGTTGAACGTCCGGCTGAAGCTTTCTTT
.,.,TRBV18,TRBJ2-2,CASSPLLAGRLPWANTGELFF,TGTGCCAGCTCACCACTTTTGGCGGGCCGGCTACCTTGGGCGAACACCGGGGAGCTGTTTTTT
few,TRBD2,TRBV6-4,TRBJ2-1,CASSDSTSGGLGGEQFF,TGTGCCAGCAGTGACTCGACTAGCGGGGGCCTCGGGGGTGAGCAGTTCTTC